This entry lists 23 T cell receptor beta chains sequenced from one sample in a study of T cells in Graves' hyperthyroidism and ophthalmopathy. Amplification targeted TCR beta CDR3 regions from RNA transcripts. RT-PCR in the first round (using the HTBI primer set) targeted the TCR CDR3. A single record per CDR3 protein comes from TCRdb applying MiXCR to the multiplex PCR reads. The table has 350,000 or so distinct CDR3 sequences, about 21% seen once. The sequenced material came from blood. These receptors were taken from a woman between 50 and 59 years old with Graves' hyperthyroidism.

The chain has TRBV20-1 and TRBJ2-1; 14 bases align to TRBD2. The ends lost 0 bases at V and 3 bases at J; junction bases unmatched: 7. Germline V gene sequence: CDR1 DFQATT, CDR2 SNEGSKA (reference sequence). CDR3 size: 18 residues. The CDR3 sequence: CSARERLAGGLHYNEQFF. The CDR3 DNA sequence: TGCAGTGCTAGAGAAAGACTAGCGGGAGGGCTTCACTACAATGAGCAGTTCTTC.

The chain couples TRBV2 to TRBJ2-7; 9 bases line up with TRBD2. There are 15 residues in the CDR3. V gave up 8 bases and J gave up 2 bases; unmatched junction bases: 10. Germline assignment: CDR1 SNHLY and CDR2 FYNNEI. CDR3 region: CASLLGLAITYEQYF. Written as DNA, the CDR3 is TGTGCCAGCCTATTGGGACTAGCCATAACCTACGAGCAGTACTTC.

This clonotype has at least ten counts. The chain links TRBV2 to TRBJ2-3; 10 positions agree with TRBD1. Germline V gene data show CDR1 as SNHLY and CDR2 as FYNNEI. The CDR3 loop spans 15 amino acids. Losses at the gene ends were 7 bases for V and 4 bases for J; bases not matched to a gene: 8. In nucleotides, the CDR3 is TGTGCCAGCAAAAGACAGGGGGCCTTCTCAGATACGCAGTATTTT. Its translation: CASKRQGAFSDTQYF.

This clonotype was detected ten times or more. A junction end diverges from the germline sequence, so it may reflect a read error. The rearrangement links TRBV6-1 to TRBJ2-7; D may be TRBD2 (6 bases). The CDR3 covers 15 residues. The germline gives CDR1 MNHNS, CDR2 SASEGT. CDR3 DNA sequence: TGTGCCAGCAGTGGACGGCGGGACCCCTCCTACAAGCAGTACTTC. It translates to CASSGRRDPSYKQYF.

This clonotype was detected only a few times. The chain is built from TRBV6-5 and TRBJ1-2, with a weak D call TRBD1 (5 bases). CDR3 length: 14 residues. V dropped 0 bases and J dropped 4 bases, with 9 bases sitting between them. Germline V lookup: CDR1 MNHEY, CDR2 SVGAGI. Here the CDR3 DNA reads TGTGCCAGCAGTTACTCAAGGGGACCCTATGGCTACACCTTC. Its protein product is CASSYSRGPYGYTF.

The CDR3 sequence: CASSFGTSGTDTQYF. CDR3 DNA: TGTGCCAGCAGTTTCGGGACTAGCGGTACAGATACGCAGTATTTT. This chain joins TRBV6-2 or TRBV6-3 and TRBJ2-3; TRBD2 aligns across 11 bases. Germline assignment: CDR1 MNHEY and CDR2 SVGEGT. This CDR3 has 15 residues. The J segment lost 3 bases and the V segment lost 4 bases, leaving 3 bases of the junction unmatched.

This clonotype was observed many times. The chain is built from TRBV27 and TRBJ1-4; 11 nucleotides agree with TRBD1. After removal of 8 bases from V and 3 bases from J, the junction contained 8 bases not matched to a gene. Germline loops: CDR1 MNHEY, CDR2 SMNVEV (reference sequence). This CDR3 region has 16 residues. The CDR3 reads CASRPGQGVANEKLFF. The CDR3 DNA is TGTGCCAGCCGACCGGGACAGGGGGTGGCTAATGAAAAACTGTTTTTT.

This clonotype was seen a few times. V and J are TRBV12-3 or TRBV12-4 and TRBJ2-7, with D perhaps matching TRBD1 (5 bases). This CDR3 has 10 amino acids. V lost 9 bases and J lost 6, with 9 bases in between. CDR3 loop: CASGQGEQYF. CDR3 coding DNA: TGTGCCAGTGGACAAGGCGAGCAGTACTTC.

The rearrangement links TRBV7-9 to TRBJ2-5, with TRBD1 matching 8 bases. This CDR3 region has 13 residues. CDR1 and CDR2 (germline): SEHNR, FQNEAQ (reference sequence). V trimming: 5 bases; J trimming: 5 bases; junction bases outside the gene matches: 4. The DNA for the CDR3 is TGTGCCAGCAGCACCAGGGGGCCGGAGACCCAGTACTTC. Protein: CASSTRGPETQYF.

The chain has TRBV4-2 and TRBJ2-5; D not certain. The CDR3 has 16 amino acids. Germline values: CDR1 LGHNA, CDR2 YNFKEQ. V lost 1 base and J lost 2, with 14 bases in between. The CDR3 sequence is CASSQVGTATQETQYF. The CDR3 nucleotides are TGTGCCAGCAGCCAAGTTGGAACAGCCACACAAGAGACCCAGTACTTC.

This clonotype came up many times. V gene TRBV7-9 combines with J gene TRBJ1-4, with 7 bases identical to TRBD1. In germline, CDR1 is SEHNR, CDR2 FQNEAQ (reference sequence). CDR3 length: 13 residues. V lost 10 bases and J lost 5; bases outside the gene matches: 7. The CDR3 protein is CATTGKGNEKLFF. The CDR3 DNA is TGTGCCACGACAGGGAAGGGGAATGAAAAACTGTTTTTT.

The chain recombines TRBV20-1 with TRBJ1-3; D is perhaps TRBD1 (6 bases). Germline loops: CDR1 DFQATT, CDR2 SNEGSKA (reference sequence). CDR3 size: 18 residues. V was cut by 3 bases and J by 0 bases, with 21 bases left in between. The CDR3 nucleotides are TGCAGTGCTAGGGGGTGGGGGGGCAATCCATCCTCTGGAAACACCATATATTTT. This codes for CSARGWGGNPSSGNTIYF.

V gene TRBV9 combines with J gene TRBJ2-1; TRBD2 aligns across 11 bases. Germline V gives CDR1 SGDLS, CDR2 YYNGEE. V gave up 0 bases and J gave up 9 bases; unmatched junction bases: 14. CDR3 length equals 18 residues. The CDR3 coding sequence is TGTGCCAGCAGCGTAGGGCTGACTAGCGGGAATTTAGACAGTGAGCAGTTCTTC. It translates to CASSVGLTSGNLDSEQFF.

This clonotype has a count of ten or more. The chain recombines TRBV28 with TRBJ1-2; 12 nucleotides line up with TRBD1. This CDR3 is built from 15 residues. V was clipped by 4 bases and J by 8 bases; unmatched bases: 8. Germline V gives CDR1 MDHEN, CDR2 SYDVKM. The CDR3 DNA reads as TGTGCCAGCAGTTCTCCGGGACAGGGGGCTGGAGGCTACACCTTC. The encoded protein is CASSSPGQGAGGYTF.

This clonotype was counted many times. The chain joins TRBV5-1 to TRBJ2-3; the match to TRBD1 covers 9 bases. The V gene end was trimmed by 4 bases and the J gene end by 6 bases; junction bases not matched to a gene: 6. The CDR3 length is 14 residues. Germline assignment: CDR1 SGHRS and CDR2 YFSETQ. The CDR3 nucleotides are TGCGCCAGCAGCCAAACAGGGGGCAGCGATACGCAGTATTTT. Encoded protein: CASSQTGGSDTQYF. The variable domain in full, with the rest retrieved from reference TRBV5-1 and TRBJ2-3, is KAGVTQTPRYLIKTRGQQVTLSCSPISGHRSVSWYQQTPGQGLQFLFEYFSETQRNKGNFPGRFSGRQFSNSRSEMNVSTLELGDSALYLCASSQTGGSDTQYFGPGTRLTVL.

This clonotype has more than one count but fewer than ten. The rearrangement links TRBV5-1 to TRBJ1-6, with no clear D. V lost 5 bases and J 12 bases, leaving 18 bases between the germline ends. Germline V gene lookup returns CDR1 SGHRS and CDR2 YFSETQ. The CDR3 has 14 amino acids. The CDR3 reads CASSEDGLSLPLHF. The CDR3, as DNA: TGCGCCAGCAGTGAGGACGGCCTATCGTTACCCCTCCACTTT.

Comment on this clonotype: Possible read error: a much larger clone is one base away. This chain uses TRBV28 with TRBJ1-5, with 9 bases aligning to TRBD1. CDR1 MDHEN and CDR2 SYDVKM come from the germline V gene. This CDR3 region has 16 residues. V shed 8 bases, J shed 3 bases, and the junction held 11 bases outside the gene matches. CDR3 DNA: TGTGCCAGCGGCCGGGGACAGGGTAAACACAATCAGCCCCAGCATTTT. It yields the protein CASGRGQGKHNQPQHF.

This clonotype occurred many times. The rearrangement links TRBV20-1 to TRBJ2-5, with D uncertain. This CDR3 is built from 12 residues. The germline V and J ends were trimmed by 6 bases and 1 base, with 9 bases remaining between them. Germline V gene lookup returns CDR1 DFQATT and CDR2 SNEGSKA (reference sequence). The CDR3 sequence: CSARPGQETQYF. The CDR3 DNA reads as TGCAGTGCCAGACCGGGCCAAGAGACCCAGTACTTC.

The chain has TRBV28 and TRBJ1-2, with D uncertain. This CDR3 region has 11 residues. V gave up 7 bases and J gave up 2 bases, with 5 bases separating them. CDR1 is MDHEN and CDR2 is SYDVKM in the germline V gene. This CDR3 is CASKNNYGYTF. In nucleotides, the CDR3 is TGTGCCAGCAAGAACAACTATGGCTACACCTTC.

This clonotype has only a few counts. It may be a read error: a sequence one base away is much more abundant. The chain joins TRBV6-1 to TRBJ2-1, with TRBD2 matching over 7 bases. J lost 0 bases, V lost 1 base, and 0 bases had no gene match. The length of the CDR3 is 15 residues. Germline assignment: CDR1 MNHNS and CDR2 SASEGT. CDR3 in DNA: TGTGCCAGCAGTGAAGGCGGGAGCTCCTACAATGAGCAGTTCTTC. It translates to CASSEGGSSYNEQFF.

This clonotype came up a few times. The gene calls are TRBV7-8 and TRBJ1-3; D perhaps matches TRBD1 (5 bases). Trimming took off 1 base at V and 4 bases at J, with 14 bases between the two ends. Germline values: CDR1 SGHVS, CDR2 FQNEAQ. This CDR3 is 16 amino acids long. The CDR3 coding sequence is TGTGCCAGCAGCTTAGATCGGGGGAGGGTAGGAAACACCATATATTTT. Amino acid sequence: CASSLDRGRVGNTIYF.

This clonotype was recorded a few times. V is TRBV2 and J is TRBJ1-2; the D gene is possibly TRBD1 (5 bases). V shed 11 bases and J shed 1 base, with 11 bases lying between them. Germline CDR1 reads SNHLY; CDR2 reads FYNNEI. The CDR3 runs to 12 residues. As DNA, the CDR3 is TGTGCCTGTCGGGGGAATAACTATGGCTACACCTTC. It yields the protein CACRGNNYGYTF.

The DNA for the CDR3 is TGTGCCAGCAGCGTCGGACCCCGGCAAGAGACCCAGTACTTC. Translated: CASSVGPRQETQYF. The chain uses TRBV27 and TRBJ2-5, with D unresolved. CDR1 is MNHEY and CDR2 is SMNVEV in the germline V gene (reference sequence). V was shortened by 6 bases and J by 2 bases, with 13 bases between the two germline ends. The CDR3 is 14 residues long.